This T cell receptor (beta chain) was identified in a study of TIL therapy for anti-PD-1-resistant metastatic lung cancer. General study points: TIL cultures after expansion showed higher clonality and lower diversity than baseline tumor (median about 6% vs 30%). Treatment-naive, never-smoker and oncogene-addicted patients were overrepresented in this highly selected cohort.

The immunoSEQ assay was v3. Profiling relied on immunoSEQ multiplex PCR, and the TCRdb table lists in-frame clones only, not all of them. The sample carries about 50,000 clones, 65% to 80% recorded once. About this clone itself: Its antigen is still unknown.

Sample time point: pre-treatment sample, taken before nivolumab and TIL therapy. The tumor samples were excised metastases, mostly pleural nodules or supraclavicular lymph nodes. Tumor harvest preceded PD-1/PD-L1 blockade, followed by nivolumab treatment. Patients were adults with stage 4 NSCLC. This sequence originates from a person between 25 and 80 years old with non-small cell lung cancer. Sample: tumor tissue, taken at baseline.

The CDR3 nucleotides read TGTGCCAGCCTTGGGGGGCAGCGCAATCAGCCCCAGCATTTT. Translating it yields CASLGGQRNQPQHF. The chain combines TRBV28 with TRBJ1-5; possible D gene TRBD1, 6 bases. Trimming shortened V by 8 bases and J by 2 bases, and 13 bases separated the two germline ends. This CDR3 comprises 14 residues. The germline gives CDR1 MDHEN, CDR2 SYDVKM. Complete variable domain (other parts from reference TRBV28 and TRBJ1-5): DVKVTQSSRYLVKRTGEKVFLECVQDMDHENMFWYRQDPGLGLRLIYFSYDVKMKEKGDIPEGYSVSREKKERFSLILESASTNQTSMYLCASLGGQRNQPQHFGDGTRLSIL.